This T cell receptor (beta chain) was observed in a study of cytomegalovirus exposure and HLA in healthy donors. Across the whole study: In a later analysis, the 120 or so validation repertoires were reported to have used the same platform as the roughly 600 first-cohort repertoires. The study's findings and limits: Cytomegalovirus-associated status was assigned to about 180 TCR beta chains. Rarity marked most TCR sequences, yet some public TCRs occurred in many donors.

The protocol was immunoSEQ multiplex PCR, while the TCRdb copy is restricted to in-frame clones and leaves out a portion. This table has around 150,000 clones, 82% appearing once. Points on this clone: Its antigen is still unknown.

The V gene lost 6 bases and the J gene lost 2 bases, with 10 bases spanning the gap. The CDR3 runs to 13 residues. Germline loops: CDR1 MNHEY, CDR2 SVGAGI. Separation from the 666-subject first cohort characterized the approximately 120-subject validation cohort, to which the donors belonged. The chain joins TRBV6-5 to TRBJ1-1; D perhaps matches TRBD1 (6 bases). Source material: PBMCs. This TCR was recovered from a man younger than 45 in good health and CMV-seropositive. The CDR3 DNA sequence: TGTGCCAGCAGAATACAGGGTAACACTGAAGCTTTCTTT. Amino acid sequence: CASRIQGNTEAFF.